Listed here are 19 T cell receptor gamma chains from one sample, sequenced in a study of gamma delta lymphoproliferative disorders and STAT genes (dated 2018 in TCRdb). Genomic DNA from peripheral blood mononuclear cells isolated from patients and controls was used for TCR sequencing. Libraries were built with multiplex PCR. Sequencing instrument: Illumina MiSeq. For TCRdb, the public reads were processed anew by CATT, and duplicate DNA sequences were folded into one row. The sample profile shows around 1,100 gamma-chain clones; about 20% of them were found once. The ten top clones hold 30% to 50% of the sample. The sample was blood. These receptors originate from a human donor in good health.

This clone is labeled as medium-sized. The identical CDR3 is also encoded by other nucleotide sequences in the sample. The gene calls are TRGV2 and TRGJ1 or TRGJ2. TCRdb carries no J gene annotation; the J gene was assigned here by matching the DNA with germline. The junction had 6 bases not matched to a gene; V was cut back by 0 bases and J by 7 bases. The germline V gene has CDR1 EGSNGY and CDR2 YDSYNSKV. The CDR3 spans 13 residues. In DNA, the CDR3 is TGTGCCACCTGGGACGGGCCACGGTATAAGAAACTCTTT. It yields the protein CATWDGPRYKKLF.

As concerns this clone: Only one base separates this from a far larger clonotype, so it likely reflects a read error. The DNA is left out, because the CDR3 cannot be placed on it with certainty; the CDR3 is given as TCRdb lists it. Other DNA sequences in the same sample also yield this CDR3. No J gene was called, and the V gene is TRGV11. TRGV11 is classed as an ORF, of uncertain function. Inclusive of both ends, the CDR3 amounts to 13 amino acids. The CDR3 sequence: CTTVPAGLPRTLF.

Sample share makes this clone large. The chain couples TRGV8 to TRGJ1 or TRGJ2. The J gene is not listed in TCRdb, so it was assigned here from a DNA match to germline. Germline V lookup: CDR1 VENAVY, CDR2 YDSYNSRV. There are 11 residues in the CDR3. V was pared by 3 bases and J by 8 bases, with 4 bases of the junction left unmatched. The CDR3 DNA reads as TGTGCCACCTGGGATCCCCATAAGAAACTCTTT. Encoded protein: CATWDPHKKLF.

This clone is classed as medium-sized. V gene TRGV8 combines with J gene TRGJ1 or TRGJ2. The J gene, missing from TCRdb, was assigned here through DNA to germline matching. V lost 9 bases, J lost 9 bases, and 11 bases stayed unmatched. This CDR3 has 11 amino acids. Germline V gives CDR1 VENAVY, CDR2 YDSYNSRV. CDR3 nucleotide sequence: TGTGCCACCCCACGACATCGTAAGAAACTCTTT. Encoded protein: CATPRHRKKLF.

Concerning this clone: It is unclear where the CDR3 begins or ends on the DNA, so no DNA is shown, and the CDR3 is as TCRdb lists it. The V gene is TRGV9, but the J gene lacks a call. From germline, CDR1 is GITISATS and CDR2 ISYDGTV (reference sequence). 20 amino acids form the CDR3, both terminal residues included. This CDR3 is CALWEVPPSIRNSLAVEQHF.

This clone is large in the sample. The CDR3, as DNA: TGTGCCACCTGGGATATGAATTATTATAAGAAACTCTTT. Translating gives CATWDMNYYKKLF. The J gene is TRGJ1 or TRGJ2, the V gene TRGV4. As TCRdb names no J gene, one was assigned here on the basis of a DNA match to germline. Germline V gene sequence: CDR1 EGSTGY, CDR2 YDSYTSSV. Trimming took 3 bases from V and 0 from J; bases not matched to a gene: 2. This CDR3 has 13 amino acids.

By sample fraction, this clone is large (0.1 to 1%). CDR3 sequence reads: CAAWDPPAAGFRKLF. The CDR3 DNA reads TGTGCTGCGTGGGATCCACCCGCAGCCGGCTTCAGGAAACTCTTT. The V gene is TRGV10, the J gene TRGJ1 or TRGJ2. The J gene was missing in TCRdb and was found by matching the end of the DNA to germline. TRGV10 counts as an open reading frame of uncertain function. The CDR3 runs 15 residues. J was trimmed by 12 bases and V by 8 bases; bases with no gene match: 23.

The chain links TRGV11 to TRGJ1 or TRGJ2. The J gene, missing from TCRdb, was assigned here through DNA to germline matching. TRGV11 is given ORF status, its function remaining uncertain. The CDR3 is made up of 14 amino acids. V dropped 2 bases and J dropped 0; count of bases not matched to a gene: 1. The CDR3 DNA reads TGTGCCTGCTGGATTAGGCCGAATTATTATAAGAAACTCTTT. Protein sequence: CACWIRPNYYKKLF.

This clone counts as large. The rearrangement uses TRGV10 and TRGJ1 or TRGJ2. TCRdb leaves out the J gene; it was filled in here by matching the DNA to germline. TRGV10 is classed as an ORF, of uncertain function. J gave up 1 base and V 8 bases, and 3 bases lay outside the gene matches. The CDR3 totals 12 residues. CDR3 in amino acids: CAAWGNYYKKLF. In nucleotides, the CDR3 is TGTGCTGCGTGGGGAAATTATTATAAGAAACTCTTT.

This clone is labeled large. The J gene is TRGJP1, the V gene TRGV4. Because TCRdb records no J gene, it was assigned here through a match of the DNA to germline. The CDR3 is 17 residues long. J lost 3 bases, V lost 0 bases, and 10 bases had no gene match. Germline V CDR1 and CDR2: EGSTGY, YDSYTSSV. Written as DNA, the CDR3 is TGTGCCACCTGGGATGGGCCGTGTTATGCCACTGGTTGGTTCAAGATATTT. The encoded protein is CATWDGPCYATGWFKIF.

This chain uses TRGV8 with TRGJP2. TCRdb offers no J gene call, so here the DNA was matched to germline to obtain one. CDR3 size: 18 residues. The germline gives CDR1 VENAVY, CDR2 YDSYNSRV. V lost 0 bases to trimming and J lost 0 bases; unmatched junction nucleotides: 10. The CDR3, as DNA: TGTGCCACCTGGGATAGGCCTCGGGTATATAGTAGTGATTGGATCAAGACGTTT. Protein: CATWDRPRVYSSDWIKTF.

The chain couples TRGV1 to TRGJ1 or TRGJ2. The J gene comes from matching the DNA to germline here; TCRdb lacks it. TRGV1 carries the ORF label, with uncertain function. V dropped 0 bases and J dropped 3; count of bases not matched to a gene: 11. The CDR3 runs to 16 residues. The CDR3 DNA reads TGTGCCACCTGGGACAGGCGCGGTCGTTCTTATTATAAGAAACTCTTT. Protein product: CATWDRRGRSYYKKLF.

This clone is large by share. The rearrangement links TRGV3 to TRGJ1 or TRGJ2. No J gene is reported in TCRdb; it was inferred here by comparing the DNA with germline. The CDR3 is 12 amino acids. CDR1 is VTNTFY and CDR2 is YDVSTARD in the germline V gene (reference sequence). V shed 3 bases, J shed 5 bases, and the junction held 4 bases outside the gene matches. The DNA for the CDR3 is TGTGCCACCTGGGACCTCCATTATAAGAAACTCTTT. Protein: CATWDLHYKKLF.

This clone is categorized as medium-sized. The rearrangement uses TRGV8 and TRGJ1 or TRGJ2. TCRdb lists no J gene, so it was determined here by aligning the DNA to germline. Per germline, CDR1 VENAVY and CDR2 YDSYNSRV. The V gene end was trimmed by 0 bases and the J gene end by 12 bases; junction bases not matched to a gene: 8. The CDR3 consists of 12 residues. CDR3 nucleotides: TGTGCCACCTGGGATAGGCTGCTGCGGAAACTCTTT. This translates into CATWDRLLRKLF.

By share of the sample, this clone is large. The chain uses TRGV2 and TRGJP1. TCRdb supplies no J gene; here it was assigned by aligning the nucleotide sequence to germline. The CDR3 has 16 residues. With V trimmed by 0 bases and J by 4 bases, 8 bases remained unmatched. Germline CDR1 is EGSNGY and CDR2 is YDSYNSKV. The CDR3 nucleotides read TGTGCCACCTGGGACGGGCTTCAAGGCACTGGTTGGTTCAAGATATTT. Translation gives CATWDGLQGTGWFKIF.

On this clone: One junction end disagrees with the germline gene, perhaps due to a read error. The chain uses TRGV10 and TRGJ1 or TRGJ2. As TCRdb names no J gene, one was assigned here on the basis of a DNA match to germline. TRGV10 is treated as an ORF (open reading frame) with a function not yet certain. CDR3 length: 10 amino acids. For the CDR3, the DNA is TGCAGCGTGGGATTAGGTAAGAAACTCTTT. Protein: CSVGLGKKLF.

This clone showed up just once. The rearrangement uses TRGV4 and TRGJ1 or TRGJ2. Since TCRdb gives no J gene, matching the DNA to germline was used here to assign it. The V segment lost 1 base and the J segment 0 bases; nucleotides outside the gene matches: 6. The CDR3 is 15 amino acids. CDR1 and CDR2 from the germline V gene are EGSTGY and YDSYTSSV. The CDR3 sequence: CATWDGRLNYYKKLF. The CDR3 DNA reads TGTGCCACCTGGGATGGACGACTGAATTATTATAAGAAACTCTTT.

The rearrangement uses TRGV3 and TRGJP2. Here the J gene was assigned by germline matching of the DNA, as TCRdb has none. The germline CDR1 and CDR2 sequences are VTNTFY and YDVSTARD (reference sequence). This CDR3 is 17 amino acids long. The V and J ends lost 0 bases and 2 bases, in that order; junction bases with no gene match: 9. In nucleotides, the CDR3 is TGTGCCACCTGGGACAGGTGTAGAGAGAGTAGTGATTGGATCAAGACGTTT. This encodes CATWDRCRESSDWIKTF.

This clone is labeled large (0.1 to 1%). The chain recombines TRGV8 with TRGJ1 or TRGJ2. TCRdb leaves out the J gene; it was filled in here by matching the DNA to germline. Germline V CDR1 and CDR2: VENAVY, YDSYNSRV. With V trimmed by 0 bases and J by 1 base, 6 bases remained unmatched. This CDR3 is built from 15 residues. CDR3 DNA: TGTGCCACCTGGGATAGGGGGACAAATTATTATAAGAAACTCTTT. This sequence encodes CATWDRGTNYYKKLF.